A selection of T cell receptor beta chains follows, all from one sample in a study of CD8 T cells in Susac syndrome. MiXCR, applied by TCRdb to the immunoSEQ multiplex PCR reads, yields one record per CDR3 protein. The sample lists 71,000 or so distinct CDR3 sequences; approximately 93% were seen once. The sample taken for sequencing was CD4+ T cells from PBMCs. These receptors all stem from a human donor with Susac syndrome. Both conserved end residues are part of each CDR3. The D gene is left open where the match is weak. A clone size is listed for some rows: how often the clone was seen (once, few, many), or a class if it is expanded.

size: -
D: -
J: TRBJ2-1
V: TRBV12-3/TRBV12-4
CDR3: CASSFSGSTYNEQFF
DNA: TGTGCCAGCAGTTTTTCGGGGTCTACCTACAATGAGCAGTTCTTC

size: -
D: TRBD1
J: TRBJ1-1
V: TRBV28
CDR3: CASDRVNTEAFF
DNA: TGTGCCAGCGACAGGGTGAACACTGAAGCTTTCTTT

size: -
D: -
J: TRBJ2-2
V: TRBV5-1
CDR3: CASSLVPGRAGELFF
DNA: TGCGCCAGCAGCTTGGTTCCAGGGCGGGCCGGGGAGCTGTTTTTT

size: -
D: -
J: TRBJ1-1
V: TRBV19
CDR3: CASSIRLNTEAFF
DNA: TGTGCCAGTAGTATTCGTCTGAACACTGAAGCTTTCTTT

size: -
D: -
J: TRBJ2-1
V: TRBV7-2
CDR3: CASSLALTDNEQFF
DNA: TGTGCCAGCAGCTTAGCGCTTACGGACAATGAGCAGTTCTTC

size: -
D: -
J: TRBJ2-7
V: TRBV7-2
CDR3: CASSLGPRSFNEQYF
DNA: TGTGCCAGCAGTTTAGGACCGAGGTCTTTCAACGAGCAGTACTTC

size: once
D: TRBD1
J: TRBJ2-5
V: TRBV7-9
CDR3: CASIPARDRVRRETQYF
DNA: TGTGCCAGCATCCCTGCCCGGGACAGGGTTCGTAGAGAGACCCAGTACTTC

size: once
D: -
J: TRBJ1-2
V: TRBV29-1
CDR3: CSERPQGTHGYTF
DNA: TGCAGCGAAAGACCCCAGGGTACTCATGGCTACACCTTC

size: few
D: -
J: TRBJ2-7
V: TRBV6-2/TRBV6-3
CDR3: CASRSDSYEQYF
DNA: TGTGCCAGCAGATCCGACAGCTACGAGCAGTACTTC

size: -
D: -
J: TRBJ2-7
V: TRBV7-3
CDR3: CASSRRLGYEQYF
DNA: TGTGCCAGCAGCCGAAGACTGGGCTACGAGCAGTACTTC

size: -
D: -
J: TRBJ2-3
V: TRBV19
CDR3: CASSIYNTDTQYF
DNA: TGTGCCAGTAGTATATACAACACAGATACGCAGTATTTT

size: -
D: TRBD1
J: TRBJ2-7
V: TRBV4-1
CDR3: CASSQDLNRGEVGEQYF
DNA: TGCGCCAGCAGCCAAGACCTCAACAGGGGGGAGGTTGGGGAGCAGTACTTC

size: -
D: -
J: TRBJ1-1
V: TRBV5-6
CDR3: CASSLTLQGGTEAFF
DNA: TGTGCCAGCAGCTTGACATTACAAGGAGGCACTGAAGCTTTCTTT

size: -
D: -
J: TRBJ1-2
V: TRBV5-1
CDR3: CASSATADYGYTF
DNA: TGCGCCAGCAGTGCGACAGCCGATTATGGCTACACCTTC

size: once
D: -
J: TRBJ2-7
V: TRBV7-9
CDR3: CASSAQGYEQYF
DNA: TGTGCCAGCAGCGCGCAGGGATACGAGCAGTACTTC

size: -
D: TRBD2
J: TRBJ2-5
V: TRBV6-5
CDR3: CASRPVQSGGETQYF
DNA: TGTGCCAGCAGACCGGTCCAGTCCGGGGGGGAGACCCAGTACTTC

size: -
D: -
J: TRBJ2-1
V: TRBV27
CDR3: CASSSGALSRGEQFF
DNA: TGTGCCAGCAGTTCCGGGGCCCTCTCTCGCGGTGAGCAGTTCTTC

size: -
D: TRBD1
J: TRBJ1-2
V: TRBV6-1
CDR3: CASSPNRQGAQLAGYTF
DNA: TGTGCCAGCAGTCCAAACCGACAGGGGGCCCAACTGGCGGGCTACACCTTC

size: -
D: TRBD1
J: TRBJ2-6
V: TRBV14
CDR3: CASSDRAGANVLTF
DNA: TGTGCCAGCTCCGACAGGGCTGGGGCCAACGTCCTGACTTTC

size: -
D: -
J: TRBJ2-7
V: TRBV3-1
CDR3: CASRKEGLYEQYF
DNA: TGTGCCAGCAGAAAGGAGGGGTTGTACGAGCAGTACTTC

size: once
D: TRBD1
J: TRBJ2-5
V: TRBV5-6
CDR3: CASSYRRQGQETQYF
DNA: TGTGCCAGCAGCTACCGGCGACAGGGGCAAGAGACCCAGTACTTC

size: -
D: TRBD1
J: TRBJ2-2
V: TRBV14
CDR3: CASSHRDSLLELFF
DNA: TGTGCCAGCAGCCACCGGGACAGCCTATTGGAGCTGTTTTTT

size: -
D: -
J: TRBJ2-7
V: TRBV7-9
CDR3: CASSPGLLGVYEQYF
DNA: TGTGCCAGCAGCCCGGGACTCCTAGGGGTCTACGAGCAGTACTTC

size: -
D: TRBD1
J: TRBJ2-6
V: TRBV2
CDR3: CATNGQGVAGANVLTF
DNA: TGTGCCACCAATGGACAGGGGGTGGCTGGGGCCAACGTCCTGACTTTC

size: once
D: -
J: TRBJ1-6
V: TRBV18
CDR3: CASSPAARNSPLHF
DNA: TGTGCCAGCTCACCAGCCGCCCGGAACTCACCCCTCCACTTT

size: -
D: -
J: TRBJ2-3
V: TRBV24-1
CDR3: CATSDTDGRGTDTQYF
DNA: TGTGCCACCAGTGATACGGACGGGAGAGGCACAGATACGCAGTATTTT

size: -
D: -
J: TRBJ2-5
V: TRBV3-1
CDR3: CASSQDLRETQYF
DNA: TGTGCCAGCAGCCAAGATTTGAGGGAGACCCAGTACTTC

size: -
D: -
J: TRBJ2-2
V: TRBV6-5
CDR3: CASSYWRTAGELFF
DNA: TGTGCCAGCAGTTACTGGAGGACTGCCGGGGAGCTGTTTTTT

size: -
D: -
J: TRBJ2-1
V: TRBV13
CDR3: CASSSQQGEQFF
DNA: TGTGCCAGCAGCTCACAACAGGGTGAGCAGTTCTTC

size: -
D: -
J: TRBJ1-5
V: TRBV28
CDR3: CASSLGRYDQPQHF
DNA: TGTGCCAGCAGTTTAGGCAGGTACGATCAGCCCCAGCATTTT

size: -
D: TRBD1
J: TRBJ1-5
V: TRBV6-2/TRBV6-3
CDR3: CASSWGTGRYSNQPQHF
DNA: TGTGCCAGCAGTTGGGGGACAGGACGCTATAGCAATCAGCCCCAGCATTTT

size: once
D: -
J: TRBJ2-3
V: TRBV7-9
CDR3: CASSLEGRRQYF
DNA: TGTGCCAGCAGCTTAGAAGGTCGTAGGCAGTATTTT

size: -
D: -
J: TRBJ2-2
V: TRBV24-1
CDR3: CATSDYRHTGELFF
DNA: TGTGCCACCAGTGACTACCGACACACCGGGGAGCTGTTTTTT

size: -
D: TRBD1
J: TRBJ2-7
V: TRBV20-1
CDR3: CSAVLPGQRSSGEQYF
DNA: TGCAGTGCCGTCCTCCCGGGACAGAGGTCCTCGGGCGAGCAGTACTTC

size: -
D: -
J: TRBJ1-4
V: TRBV7-2
CDR3: CASSSRAGATNEKLFF
DNA: TGTGCCAGCAGCTCCCGCGCAGGGGCAACTAATGAAAAACTGTTTTTT

size: -
D: TRBD1
J: TRBJ2-5
V: TRBV5-1
CDR3: CASYDRGAQETQYF
DNA: TGCGCCAGCTACGACAGGGGTGCTCAAGAGACCCAGTACTTC

size: -
D: -
J: TRBJ2-5
V: TRBV4-2
CDR3: CASSQASGETQYF
DNA: TGTGCCAGCAGCCAAGCCTCCGGTGAGACCCAGTACTTC

size: -
D: -
J: TRBJ2-7
V: TRBV30
CDR3: CAGALTGSGEQYF
DNA: TGTGCCGGGGCCCTGACAGGTTCGGGGGAGCAGTACTTC

size: -
D: TRBD1
J: TRBJ2-7
V: TRBV28
CDR3: CASTLGGTGISYEQYF
DNA: TGTGCCAGCACCTTAGGCGGGACAGGGATTTCCTACGAGCAGTACTTC

size: -
D: TRBD1
J: TRBJ1-1
V: TRBV28
CDR3: CASIGGQMNTEAFF
DNA: TGTGCCAGCATCGGGGGACAGATGAACACTGAAGCTTTCTTT

size: -
D: TRBD1
J: TRBJ2-7
V: TRBV19
CDR3: CASSVRPGQGYEQYF
DNA: TGTGCCAGTAGTGTACGACCGGGACAGGGCTACGAGCAGTACTTC

size: -
D: -
J: TRBJ2-2
V: TRBV30
CDR3: CAWSMGPSNTGELFF
DNA: TGTGCCTGGAGTATGGGACCTTCGAACACCGGGGAGCTGTTTTTT

size: -
D: -
J: TRBJ1-2
V: TRBV6-5
CDR3: CASAGRNFYGYTF
DNA: TGTGCCAGCGCTGGGCGGAATTTCTACGGCTACACCTTC

size: -
D: TRBD1
J: TRBJ2-7
V: TRBV19
CDR3: CASSNHGQGRPYEQYF
DNA: TGTGCCAGTAGTAACCATGGACAGGGGAGGCCCTACGAGCAGTACTTC

size: -
D: TRBD2
J: TRBJ2-7
V: TRBV20-1
CDR3: CSVLHSSGGAYEQYF
DNA: TGCAGTGTCCTCCACTCTAGCGGGGGGGCCTACGAGCAGTACTTC

size: -
D: -
J: TRBJ2-1
V: TRBV25-1
CDR3: CASSSQPRMLQFF
DNA: TGTGCCAGCAGCTCCCAACCTAGGATGTTGCAGTTCTTC

size: -
D: TRBD1
J: TRBJ2-1
V: TRBV4-2
CDR3: CASSPGQGAGPEQFF
DNA: TGTGCCAGCAGCCCAGGACAGGGGGCAGGGCCTGAGCAGTTCTTC

size: -
D: -
J: TRBJ2-7
V: TRBV12-3/TRBV12-4
CDR3: CASSLRTGQRGSSYEQYF
DNA: TGTGCCAGCAGTCTTCGGACAGGGCAGCGGGGCAGCTCCTACGAGCAGTACTTC

size: -
D: TRBD1
J: TRBJ1-1
V: TRBV19
CDR3: CASTTAGTGDTEAFF
DNA: TGTGCCAGTACCACGGCCGGGACAGGGGACACTGAAGCTTTCTTT

size: -
D: -
J: TRBJ1-1
V: TRBV14
CDR3: CASSHLDQNTEAFF
DNA: TGTGCCAGCAGCCATTTGGACCAGAATACTGAAGCTTTCTTT

size: once
D: TRBD1
J: TRBJ1-2
V: TRBV29-1
CDR3: CSVGTGSNYGYTF
DNA: TGCAGCGTCGGGACAGGGAGTAACTATGGCTACACCTTC

size: -
D: -
J: TRBJ1-1
V: TRBV5-1
CDR3: CASSLEGTSRTEAFF
DNA: TGCGCCAGCAGCTTGGAAGGGACCTCGAGGACTGAAGCTTTCTTT

size: -
D: -
J: TRBJ1-5
V: TRBV11-2
CDR3: CASSLTAGATGNQPQHF
DNA: TGTGCCAGCAGCTTAACGGCCGGGGCTACGGGCAATCAGCCCCAGCATTTT

size: -
D: TRBD1
J: TRBJ1-2
V: TRBV13
CDR3: CASSLGEDRRYGYTF
DNA: TGTGCCAGCAGCTTAGGGGAGGACAGGAGATACGGCTACACCTTC

size: -
D: TRBD1
J: TRBJ1-5
V: TRBV5-1
CDR3: CASSWTHRGPNQPQHF
DNA: TGCGCCAGCAGCTGGACGCACAGGGGCCCAAATCAGCCCCAGCATTTT